Below are 32 T cell receptor beta chains sequenced from a single sample in a study of blood T cell repertoires in COVID-19. The method was immunoSEQ multiplex PCR; TCRdb's version includes in-frame clones alone and lacks a portion of them. The sample holds about 200,000 clones, 81% seen once. Sequences were obtained from peripheral blood. The origin of the receptors is a woman older than 75 with acute or convalescent COVID-19.

This clone was recorded at least ten times. This chain connects TRBV3-1 (or the pseudogene TRBV3-2) to TRBJ2-5; D unclear. Germline assignment: CDR1 LGHDT and CDR2 YNNKEL (reference sequence). Trimming cost V 4 bases and J 9 bases, with 12 bases left between them. The CDR3 covers 12 residues. The CDR3: CASSPHQRAQYF. The CDR3 coding sequence is TGTGCCAGCAGCCCCCATCAAAGAGCCCAGTACTTC.

On this clone itself: A read error may produce the germline difference seen at one junction end. The chain couples TRBV3-1 (or the pseudogene TRBV3-2) to TRBJ2-7, with TRBD2 matching over 7 bases. Germline loops: CDR1 LGHDT, CDR2 YNNKEL (reference sequence). The CDR3 consists of 15 residues. This chain's CDR3 is CASRLLASGSHEQYF. DNA of the CDR3: TGTGCCAGCAGGCTACTCGCTAGCGGCTCCCACGAGCAGTACTTC.

The V and J genes are TRBV5-4 and TRBJ1-3; D might be TRBD1 (6 bases). Between the trimmed V and J ends, which lost 0 bases and 7 bases, there was a span of 14 bases. Per germline, CDR1 SGHNT and CDR2 YYREEE (reference sequence). This CDR3 spans 15 amino acids. CDR3: CASSLAGGLRNTIYF. The CDR3 DNA follows: TGTGCCAGCAGCTTGGCCGGGGGGCTCAGGAACACCATATATTTT.

This clone has at least ten counts. The V gene is TRBV5-1, the J gene TRBJ1-2; TRBD1 matches 8 bases. Trimming cost V 4 bases and J 6 bases; bases outside gene matches: 5. The CDR3 sequence is 13 residues long. Germline-derived CDR1 and CDR2 are SGHRS and YFSETQ. In DNA form, the CDR3 reads TGCGCCAGCAGCCAGGACAGGGCAAATGGCTACACCTTC. It translates to CASSQDRANGYTF.

The gene calls are TRBV3-1 (or the pseudogene TRBV3-2) and TRBJ2-4, with 8 bases aligning to TRBD2. With 0 bases clipped from V and 8 bases from J, the junction kept 3 bases outside the gene matches. Germline CDR1 is LGHDT and CDR2 is YNNKEL (reference sequence). This CDR3 region has 14 residues. The CDR3: CASSQDSGRDIQYF. The CDR3 DNA is TGTGCCAGCAGCCAAGATTCCGGGAGGGACATTCAGTACTTC.

The chain joins TRBV24-1 to TRBJ2-4; perhaps TRBD2 as D (6 bases). The CDR3 spans 15 residues. V dropped 2 bases and J dropped 7 bases, with 14 bases sitting between them. Germline lookup yields CDR1 KGHDR and CDR2 SFDVKD. The CDR3 reads CATSDSGVGLNIQYF. The CDR3 DNA follows: TGTGCCACCAGTGATTCGGGAGTGGGTTTGAACATTCAGTACTTC.

The chain couples TRBV27 to TRBJ1-2, with D unclear. Germline V lookup: CDR1 MNHEY, CDR2 SMNVEV (reference sequence). The CDR3 length is 14 residues. Trimming shortened V by 3 bases and J by 7 bases, and 15 bases separated the two germline ends. CDR3 residues: CASSLFNGLSGYTF. The CDR3 DNA is TGTGCCAGCAGTTTGTTCAACGGACTATCTGGCTACACCTTC.

V usage is TRBV4-1 and J usage is TRBJ2-1, with 8 bases lining up with TRBD1. Germline CDR1 MGHRA, CDR2 YSYEKL. The CDR3 is 17 residues long. V was pared by 4 bases and J by 6 bases, with 14 bases of the junction left unmatched. The CDR3 DNA follows: TGCGCCAGCAGCCTCGAAAGGCGGGGACAGGACTTCAATGAGCAGTTCTTC. Its translation is CASSLERRGQDFNEQFF.

The chain joins TRBV7-7 to TRBJ1-1; 9 nucleotides match TRBD1. V shed 3 bases and J 1 base; nucleotides not matched to a gene: 9. The CDR3 contains 17 residues. The V gene's germline CDR1 is SSHAT and CDR2 FNYEAQ (reference sequence). The CDR3: CASSLEGQGRENTEAFF. The CDR3 DNA is TGTGCCAGCAGCTTGGAAGGACAGGGGCGGGAGAACACTGAAGCTTTCTTT.

V and J are TRBV10-3 and TRBJ1-6; 9 nucleotides align to TRBD1. The CDR3 length is 13 residues. The V and J ends lost 10 bases and 10 bases, in that order; junction bases with no gene match: 8. Per the germline V gene, CDR1 is ENHRY and CDR2 is SYGVKD. CDR3 in amino acids: CATGTGKESPLHF. The CDR3 nucleotides are TGTGCCACCGGGACAGGGAAAGAATCACCCCTCCACTTT.

The CDR3 loop is CASSWDFLPYNEQFF. CDR3 in DNA: TGCGCCAGCAGCTGGGACTTCCTGCCATACAATGAGCAGTTCTTC. This sequence joins TRBV5-1 and TRBJ2-1; D possibly corresponds to TRBD2 (6 bases). The CDR3 runs to 15 residues. Between the trimmed V and J ends, which lost 3 bases and 4 bases, there was a span of 14 bases. The germline gives CDR1 SGHRS, CDR2 YFSETQ.

The chain combines TRBV10-3 with TRBJ1-2, with TRBD1 matching over 10 bases. This CDR3 comprises 14 residues. Germline V gives CDR1 ENHRY, CDR2 SYGVKD. Unmatched junction bases numbered 3, after V lost 4 bases and J lost 4 bases. CDR3 in amino acids: CAISAGTGAYGYTF. CDR3 in DNA: TGTGCCATCAGTGCCGGGACAGGGGCCTATGGCTACACCTTC.

The CDR3 is CASSFIGQGDTEAFF. The CDR3 DNA reads TGTGCCAGCAGTTTTATTGGACAGGGGGACACTGAAGCTTTCTTT. V and J are TRBV6-2 or TRBV6-3 and TRBJ1-1, with 10 positions matching TRBD1. The V segment lost 4 bases and the J segment 3 bases; nucleotides outside the gene matches: 5. This CDR3 has 15 residues. Germline assignment: CDR1 MNHEY and CDR2 SVGEGT.

The chain joins TRBV7-9 to TRBJ1-3; D possibly corresponds to TRBD1 (5 bases). Per germline, CDR1 SEHNR and CDR2 FQNEAQ (reference sequence). This CDR3 is built from 15 residues. Trimming removed 1 base from V and 1 base from J, with 8 bases in between. CDR3 bases: TGTGCCAGCAGCTTAGGGGGGACTTCTGGAAACACCATATATTTT. Protein product: CASSLGGTSGNTIYF. The full variable domain, with the rest looked up from reference TRBV7-9 and TRBJ1-3, is DTGVSQNPRHKITKRGQNVTFRCDPISEHNRLYWYRQTLGQGPEFLTYFQNEAQLEKSRLLSDRFSAERPKGSFSTLEIQRTEQGDSAMYLCASSLGGTSGNTIYFGEGSWLTVV.

Many counts were recorded for this clone. The chain is built from TRBV12-2 and TRBJ2-1; the table's D call of TRBD2 was not tested on the DNA. TRBV12-2 counts as a pseudogene. There are 16 residues in the CDR3. CDR3 nucleotides: TGTGCAAGTCGCTTAGGCCGGGTTGCGAGGTCCTATGAGCAGTTCTTC. As protein: CASRLGRVARSYEQFF.

The chain combines TRBV10-3 with TRBJ2-7; 9 positions match TRBD1. Germline CDR1 is ENHRY and CDR2 is SYGVKD. The trim removed 3 bases at V and 0 bases at J, leaving 3 bases unmatched. The CDR3 is 15 residues long. The CDR3 loop is CAISDPGQGSYEQYF. The CDR3 DNA follows: TGTGCCATCAGTGACCCGGGACAGGGCTCCTACGAGCAGTACTTC.

The chain combines TRBV4-2 with TRBJ1-2; D ambiguous. V was clipped by 1 base and J by 0 bases, with 9 bases between them. The germline CDR1 and CDR2 sequences are LGHNA and YNFKEQ. This CDR3 is built from 15 residues. The CDR3 here is CASSQGTDANYGYTF. Written as DNA, the CDR3 is TGTGCCAGCAGCCAAGGCACAGACGCTAACTATGGCTACACCTTC.

A word on this clone: Other nucleotide sequences from this sample produce the same CDR3. The chain uses TRBV5-1 and TRBJ1-1, with D perhaps TRBD1 (5 bases). V lost 0 bases and J lost 1, with 7 bases in between. The CDR3 extends over 14 amino acids. Germline values: CDR1 SGHRS, CDR2 YFSETQ. CDR3 amino acids: CASSLDGGNTEAFF. CDR3 DNA: TGCGCCAGCAGCTTGGACGGGGGGAACACTGAAGCTTTCTTT. The entire variable domain, with the rest obtained from reference TRBV5-1 and TRBJ1-1, is as follows: KAGVTQTPRYLIKTRGQQVTLSCSPISGHRSVSWYQQTPGQGLQFLFEYFSETQRNKGNFPGRFSGRQFSNSRSEMNVSTLELGDSALYLCASSLDGGNTEAFFGQGTRLTVV.

V is TRBV3-1 (or the pseudogene TRBV3-2) and J is TRBJ1-5, with D unresolved. Per germline, CDR1 LGHDT and CDR2 YNNKEL (reference sequence). The CDR3 spans 13 residues. V lost 1 base and J 3 bases, leaving 4 bases between the germline ends. In DNA, the CDR3 is TGTGCCAGCAGCCAAGGGCACAATCAGCCCCAGCATTTT. Translating it yields CASSQGHNQPQHF.

The V call is TRBV29-1, the J call TRBJ2-3, with 10 bases identical to TRBD2. Germline values: CDR1 SQVTM, CDR2 ANQGSEA. This CDR3 comprises 14 residues. Losses at the gene ends were 7 bases for V and 3 bases for J; bases not matched to a gene: 7. CDR3: CSENLAGATDTQYF. As DNA, the CDR3 is TGCAGCGAAAATCTAGCGGGAGCAACAGATACGCAGTATTTT.

CDR3 bases: TGTGCCAGCAGAGACAGGGTTTTGGCCTATGGCTACACCTTC. This sequence encodes CASRDRVLAYGYTF. The V gene is TRBV28, the J gene TRBJ1-2; 7 bases map to TRBD1. The CDR3 is 14 residues long. Germline V gene lookup returns CDR1 MDHEN and CDR2 SYDVKM. Unmatched junction bases numbered 8, after V lost 6 bases and J lost 4 bases.

The chain employs TRBV7-8 and TRBJ2-7, with D perhaps matching TRBD1 (5 bases). The ends were cut back, 4 bases at V and 5 bases at J, with 9 bases in the middle. Per germline, CDR1 SGHVS and CDR2 FQNEAQ. This CDR3 contains 12 residues. CDR3 region: CASSSARDEQYF. DNA for the CDR3: TGTGCCAGCAGCTCCGCCAGGGACGAGCAGTACTTC.

The chain couples TRBV7-3 to TRBJ1-1; TRBD1 aligns across 9 bases. The CDR3 has 13 amino acids. CDR1 SGHTA and CDR2 FQGTGA come from the germline V gene. The V segment lost 2 bases and the J segment 11 bases; nucleotides outside the gene matches: 6. This chain's CDR3 is CASSLGGDRDAFF. CDR3 sequence (DNA): TGTGCCAGCAGCTTAGGCGGGGACAGGGATGCTTTCTTT. Full variable domain (rest looked up from reference TRBV7-3 and TRBJ1-1): GAGVSQTPSNKVTEKGKYVELRCDPISGHTALYWYRQSLGQGPEFLIYFQGTGAADDSGLPNDRFFAVRPEGSVSTLKIQRTERGDSAVYLCASSLGGDRDAFFGQGTRLTVV.

The chain couples TRBV4-1 to TRBJ2-7; perhaps TRBD1 as D (6 bases). The CDR3 sequence is 17 residues long. V gave up 2 bases and J gave up 9 bases, with 26 bases separating them. Germline assignment: CDR1 MGHRA and CDR2 YSYEKL. The CDR3 region has the DNA TGCGCCAGCAGCCAAAGCGTGGGGCCAGGGGTTTCGGTATCGCAGTACTTC. Its translation is CASSQSVGPGVSVSQYF.

The chain couples TRBV7-3 to TRBJ2-1; 8 bases are a match to TRBD1. Germline V lookup: CDR1 SGHTA, CDR2 FQGTGA. The J segment lost 7 bases and the V segment lost 1 base, leaving 12 bases of the junction unmatched. CDR3 length: 17 amino acids. CDR3 sequence (DNA): TGTGCCAGCAGCTTAAATGTAAGGACAGGGTCGGAGAATGAGCAGTTCTTC. It translates to CASSLNVRTGSENEQFF.

This clone occurred a few times. The chain links TRBV18 to TRBJ2-7; 10 bases are shared with TRBD1. The CDR3 extends over 15 amino acids. V shed 2 bases and J 5 bases; nucleotides not matched to a gene: 6. CDR1 KGHSH and CDR2 LQKENI come from the germline V gene. The CDR3 DNA sequence: TGTGCCAGCTCACCAAGGACAGGGGGTTTAGACGAGCAGTACTTC. Translation gives CASSPRTGGLDEQYF.

The J gene is TRBJ2-5, the V gene TRBV7-9, with unresolved D. The V and J ends lost 1 base and 5 bases respectively, with 8 bases between them. CDR3 length: 13 amino acids. Germline lookup yields CDR1 SEHNR and CDR2 FQNEAQ (reference sequence). CDR3 sequence (DNA): TGTGCCAGCAGCTTAGGGCAGTGGGAGACCCAGTACTTC. Residues: CASSLGQWETQYF.

The genes are TRBV4-2 and TRBJ2-7; 9 bases fit TRBD1. The CDR3 runs to 15 residues. V trimming: 0 bases; J trimming: 2 bases; junction bases outside the gene matches: 2. Germline V gene lookup returns CDR1 LGHNA and CDR2 YNFKEQ. CDR3 coding DNA: TGTGCCAGCAGCCAAGAAGGGACAGGGACCTACGAGCAGTACTTC. Translating gives CASSQEGTGTYEQYF.

This chain joins TRBV7-6 and TRBJ2-5; 7 bases match TRBD1. The CDR3 spans 16 residues. Germline trimming cut 1 base from V and 0 bases from J; bases unmatched to any gene: 5. Germline assignment: CDR1 SGHVS and CDR2 FNYEAQ. CDR3 DNA sequence: TGTGCCAGCAGCTTAGAGGGGGCTGGGTACCAAGAGACCCAGTACTTC. Protein product: CASSLEGAGYQETQYF.

A single count supports this clone. The chain joins TRBV19 to TRBJ1-2; 11 bases fit TRBD1. The CDR3 runs 16 residues. Looked up from germline, CDR1 is LNHDA and CDR2 is SQIVND (reference sequence). Trimming removed 5 bases from V and 6 bases from J; junction bases left unmatched: 11. The CDR3 loop reads CASSAGQGARLDGYTF. The CDR3 bases are TGTGCCAGTAGTGCTGGACAGGGGGCTCGTCTCGATGGCTACACCTTC.

The CDR3: CASSKGPNNEKLFF. The DNA of the CDR3 is TGTGCCAGCAGTAAAGGGCCGAATAATGAAAAACTGTTTTTT. The V call is TRBV2, the J call TRBJ1-4, with D unresolved. The CDR3 runs to 14 residues. Per germline, CDR1 SNHLY and CDR2 FYNNEI. The V and J ends lost 5 bases and 4 bases respectively, with 11 bases between them. Drawing the rest from reference TRBV2 and TRBJ1-4, the complete variable domain is EPEVTQTPSHQVTQMGQEVILRCVPISNHLYFYWYRQILGQKVEFLVSFYNNEISEKSEIFDDQFSVERPDGSNFTLKIRSTKLEDSAMYFCASSKGPNNEKLFFGSGTQLSVL.

This chain joins TRBV6-6 and TRBJ1-6; no firm D call. The CDR3 is made up of 15 amino acids. Looked up from germline, CDR1 is MNHNY and CDR2 is SVGAGI (reference sequence). V lost 2 bases and J 5 bases, leaving 10 bases between the germline ends. The CDR3 reads CASSYTGSDNSPLHF. The CDR3, as DNA: TGTGCCAGCAGTTACACCGGGAGCGATAATTCACCCCTCCACTTT.